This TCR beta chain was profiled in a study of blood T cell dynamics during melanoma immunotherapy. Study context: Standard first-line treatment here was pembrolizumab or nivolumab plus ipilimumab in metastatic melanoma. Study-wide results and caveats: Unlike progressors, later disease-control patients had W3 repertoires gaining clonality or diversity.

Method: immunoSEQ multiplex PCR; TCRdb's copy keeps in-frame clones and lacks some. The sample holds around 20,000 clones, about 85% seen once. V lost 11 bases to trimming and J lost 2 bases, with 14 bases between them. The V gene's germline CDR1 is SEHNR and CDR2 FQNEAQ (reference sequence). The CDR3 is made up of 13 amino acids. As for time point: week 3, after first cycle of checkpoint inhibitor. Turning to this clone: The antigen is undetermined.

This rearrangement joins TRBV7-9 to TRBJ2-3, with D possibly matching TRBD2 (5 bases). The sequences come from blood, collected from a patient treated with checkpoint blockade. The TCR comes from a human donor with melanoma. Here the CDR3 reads CAAHGVPTDTQYF. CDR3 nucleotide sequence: TGTGCCGCCCACGGGGTACCCACAGATACGCAGTATTTT.